This TCR beta chain was found in a study of CD8+CD57+ T cells in acquired aplastic anemia. Study background: Sorted cells (CD4+ and CD8+) yielded DNA amounts that averaged around 3.5 ug.

CDR3 and TCR beta VDJ profiling relied on genomic DNA as the template. TCRdb called the reads again in MiXCR, with one record for every CDR3 protein. This table holds 260,000 or so distinct CDR3 sequences, 45% to 50% found once. Patients who underwent sequencing had shown CD8+CD57+ cell expansion by flow cytometry. In all patients, the disease was severe acquired aplastic anemia. Untreated patients provided the blood samples, with no therapy given before sampling. Germline lookup yields CDR1 SNHLY and CDR2 FYNNEI. The germline V and J ends were trimmed by 10 bases and 2 bases, with 12 bases remaining between them. The CDR3 is 12 amino acids. This clonotype was seen many times.

The sequenced sample was sorted CD4+, CD8+, or CD8+CD57+ T cells (not recorded which) from PBMCs. The TCR comes from a human donor with aplastic anemia. The V and J genes are TRBV2 and TRBJ2-7; D unresolved. The CDR3 spells CANIGTTYEQYF. As DNA, the CDR3 is TGTGCCAACATTGGCACGACCTACGAGCAGTACTTC.